Presented here are 19 T cell receptor beta chains from one specimen sequenced in a study of early T cells in non-severe SARS-CoV-2 infection. TCRdb reanalysed the 5' RACE reads using MiXCR and keeps one entry per CDR3 protein. The sample comprises 90,000 to 100,000 distinct CDR3 sequences, under 15% of which are singletons, and around 2.5% rests with the top ten. The sequencing input was whole blood. Receptors were obtained from an adult who was a healthcare worker with PCR-confirmed SARS-CoV-2 infection or an uninfected control (not recorded which).

This clonotype has at least ten counts. This chain uses TRBV20-1 with TRBJ1-2, with D possibly being TRBD1 (6 bases). V lost 2 bases to trimming and J lost 0 bases, with 16 bases between them. The CDR3 covers 16 residues. The germline CDR1 and CDR2 sequences are DFQATT and SNEGSKA (reference sequence). DNA of the CDR3: TGCAGTGCTAGACCAGGGCCGGACAGATCTAACTATGGCTACACCTTC. Encoded protein: CSARPGPDRSNYGYTF.

This clonotype has more than one count but fewer than ten. The genes are TRBV11-3 and TRBJ2-3; D gene uncertain. Germline assignment: CDR1 SGHNT and CDR2 YENEEA. This CDR3 has 13 residues. V was pared by 5 bases and J by 5 bases, with 11 bases between. CDR3 amino acids: CASSLAPGDTQYF. CDR3 sequence (DNA): TGTGCCAGCAGCCTTGCCCCCGGAGATACGCAGTATTTT.

This sequence joins TRBV9 and TRBJ2-5; D not resolved. The CDR3 sequence is 14 residues long. The V end lost 4 bases, the J end lost 2 bases, and 12 bases lay between the germline ends. Germline assignment: CDR1 SGDLS and CDR2 YYNGEE. The CDR3 DNA follows: TGTGCCAGCAGCCCCGACCTCGGGCAAGAGACCCAGTACTTC. Translation: CASSPDLGQETQYF.

This chain uses TRBV7-2 with TRBJ2-3; D possibly corresponds to TRBD1 (5 bases). The CDR3 covers 16 residues. Germline CDR1 is SGHTA and CDR2 is FQGNSA. Trimming removed 0 bases at V and 2 bases at J, with 12 bases between. CDR3 in DNA: TGTGCCAGCAGCTTAGCGGGGTCAGGGTACACAGATACGCAGTATTTT. Protein product: CASSLAGSGYTDTQYF.

This clonotype was found a few times. V and J are TRBV6-6 and TRBJ2-5; TRBD1 agrees at 9 bases. With 6 bases clipped from V and 4 bases from J, the junction kept 9 bases outside the gene matches. Germline values: CDR1 MNHNY, CDR2 SVGAGI (reference sequence). The CDR3 has 15 amino acids. Written as DNA, the CDR3 is TGTGCCAGCAGAGACACAGGGGGCCTGGGAGAGACCCAGTACTTC. Amino acids: CASRDTGGLGETQYF.

The chain uses TRBV29-1 and TRBJ1-1; D is perhaps TRBD1 (5 bases). This CDR3 spans 12 amino acids. CDR1 and CDR2 (germline): SQVTM, ANQGSEA. The V gene lost 5 bases and the J gene lost 4 bases, with 11 bases spanning the gap. CDR3 in DNA: TGCAGCGTTATTTCGGGGGTCACTGAAGCTTTCTTT. This translates into CSVISGVTEAFF.

Ten or more counts support this clonotype. The V and J genes are TRBV7-9 and TRBJ2-3; TRBD2 matches 9 bases. Germline CDR1 SEHNR, CDR2 FQNEAQ (reference sequence). The CDR3 runs to 14 residues. Trimming cost V 5 bases and J 7 bases; bases outside gene matches: 7. CDR3 sequence reads: CASSTGTSFHTQYF. Here the CDR3 DNA reads TGTGCCAGCAGCACCGGGACTAGCTTCCATACGCAGTATTTT.

The chain combines TRBV5-8 with TRBJ1-5; D is unresolved. This CDR3 has 15 amino acids. The V gene lost 2 bases and the J gene lost 0 bases, with 9 bases spanning the gap. Germline CDR1 is SGHTS and CDR2 is YDEGEE. This chain's CDR3 is CASSFGQPSNQPQHF. The CDR3 DNA is TGTGCCAGCAGCTTCGGGCAGCCTAGCAATCAGCCCCAGCATTTT. Full variable domain (rest looked up from reference TRBV5-8 and TRBJ1-5): EAGVTQSPTHLIKTRGQQATLRCSPISGHTSVYWYQQALGLGLQFLLWYDEGEERNRGNFPPRFSGRQFPNYSSELNVNALELEDSALYLCASSFGQPSNQPQHFGDGTRLSIL.

This rearrangement joins TRBV27 to TRBJ1-6; D uncertain. The germline CDR1 and CDR2 sequences are MNHEY and SMNVEV (reference sequence). The CDR3 has 13 residues. Trimming removed 3 bases at V and 8 bases at J, with 8 bases between. CDR3 loop: CASSLEGYSPLHF. CDR3 coding DNA: TGTGCCAGCAGTTTGGAGGGTTATTCACCCCTCCACTTT.

Many counts were recorded for this clonotype. The rearrangement joins TRBV11-2 to TRBJ1-1; 8 bases are a match to TRBD1. Germline CDR1 reads SGHAT; CDR2 reads FQNNGV. This CDR3 contains 15 residues. J gave up 4 bases and V 8 bases, and 12 bases lay outside the gene matches. CDR3: CASEDIRGLGTEAFF. The DNA of the CDR3 is TGTGCCAGCGAAGATATCAGGGGGCTGGGCACTGAAGCTTTCTTT.

The chain carries TRBV6-2 or TRBV6-3 and TRBJ1-2; 8 bases are shared with TRBD1. With V trimmed by 0 bases and J by 5 bases, 11 bases remained unmatched. The CDR3 is 17 residues long. CDR1 and CDR2 from the germline V gene are MNHEY and SVGEGT. The CDR3 reads CASSYSQAGTGGYGYTF. Written as DNA, the CDR3 is TGTGCCAGCAGTTACTCCCAGGCCGGGACAGGCGGGTATGGCTACACCTTC.

This clonotype was observed many times. The rearrangement uses TRBV7-9 and TRBJ2-1, with a weak D call TRBD2 (6 bases). The CDR3 has 17 amino acids. The V end lost 2 bases, the J end lost 4 bases, and 18 bases lay between the germline ends. The germline V gene has CDR1 SEHNR and CDR2 FQNEAQ (reference sequence). The CDR3 sequence: CASSLFGGGRMYNEQFF. In DNA, the CDR3 is TGTGCCAGCAGCTTATTCGGGGGAGGCAGGATGTACAATGAGCAGTTCTTC.

This clonotype was picked up many times. J is TRBJ2-1 and V is TRBV7-9; perhaps TRBD2 as D (7 bases). Trimming cost V 5 bases and J 8 bases, with 19 bases left between them. This CDR3 spans 15 amino acids. Germline loops: CDR1 SEHNR, CDR2 FQNEAQ (reference sequence). The DNA for the CDR3 is TGTGCCAGCAGCCTTACGGGGGGCGTCGTAGATGAGCAGTTCTTC. It encodes CASSLTGGVVDEQFF.

The CDR3 sequence is CASSISGRGKEKLFF. The CDR3 DNA reads TGTGCCAGTAGTATATCGGGCAGGGGGAAGGAAAAACTGTTTTTT. This rearrangement joins TRBV19 to TRBJ1-4; 7 bases line up with TRBD1. Germline CDR1 is LNHDA and CDR2 is SQIVND (reference sequence). V was pared by 2 bases and J by 8 bases, with 8 bases of the junction left unmatched. The CDR3 has 15 amino acids.

V usage is TRBV27 and J usage is TRBJ1-5, with 7 bases identical to TRBD1. CDR1 and CDR2 (germline): MNHEY, SMNVEV (reference sequence). CDR3 length: 17 residues. The J segment lost 0 bases and the V segment lost 6 bases, leaving 11 bases of the junction unmatched. The CDR3 nucleotides are TGTGCCAGCAGATTCAGGGGGGAGACTCTTAGCAATCAGCCCCAGCATTTT. It translates to CASRFRGETLSNQPQHF.

Only a few counts were recorded for this clonotype. The V call is TRBV10-2, the J call TRBJ2-3; D is ambiguous. Germline CDR1 is WSHSY and CDR2 is SAAADI. V lost 3 bases, J lost 0 bases, and 16 bases lay in between. CDR3 size: 17 residues. In DNA form, the CDR3 reads TGCGCCAGCAGTGAACGTAGGTTGTCCACCAGCACAGATACGCAGTATTTT. This codes for CASSERRLSTSTDTQYF.

This clonotype has just a few counts. The rearrangement uses TRBV11-2 and TRBJ2-5; tentatively, D is TRBD1 (5 bases). The germline CDR1 and CDR2 sequences are SGHAT and FQNNGV. CDR3 length equals 16 residues. The germline V and J ends were trimmed by 2 bases and 4 bases, with 17 bases remaining between them. CDR3 protein: CASSLWVWGGGETQYF. DNA of the CDR3: TGTGCCAGCAGCTTATGGGTATGGGGCGGTGGAGAGACCCAGTACTTC.

On this clonotype itself: A read error may explain this, as a much larger clone is one base away. This chain uses TRBV5-4 with TRBJ1-1; D is uncertain. The germline V and J ends were trimmed by 3 bases and 0 bases, with 12 bases remaining between them. CDR3 length: 15 residues. Germline assignment: CDR1 SGHNT and CDR2 YYREEE (reference sequence). CDR3 in amino acids: CASSSGVHMNTEAFF. In DNA form, the CDR3 reads TGTGCCAGCAGCTCGGGAGTCCACATGAACACTGAAGCTTTCTTT.

This chain connects TRBV6-2 or TRBV6-3 to TRBJ2-3, with a tentative D call TRBD1 (5 bases). V was cut by 3 bases and J by 0 bases, with 10 bases left in between. The CDR3 sequence is 15 residues long. Germline V gene lookup returns CDR1 MNHEY and CDR2 SVGEGT. The CDR3 coding sequence is TGTGCCAGCAGTTATGTCCACAGGAGCACAGATACGCAGTATTTT. It specifies CASSYVHRSTDTQYF.